The 28 T cell receptor beta chains below all came from one sample that was sequenced in a study of T cell responses to AZD1222 COVID-19 vaccine. Clones were read by immunoSEQ multiplex PCR, and TCRdb kept only the in-frame ones, dropping some. Of tens of thousands of clones listed, approximately 88% were seen once; the top ten hold approximately 15%. Source: peripheral blood, taken 28 days after the second AZD1222 dose. The receptor source for this set is an adult who received the AZD1222 COVID-19 vaccine.

The V and J genes are TRBV4-2 and TRBJ1-6, with a weak D call TRBD1 (5 bases). Per the germline V gene, CDR1 is LGHNA and CDR2 is YNFKEQ. V was shortened by 5 bases and J by 6 bases, with 17 bases between the two germline ends. The CDR3 has 16 amino acids. In DNA, the CDR3 is TGTGCCAGCAGCTTGGGCACCGGGGCTCCTAATTCACCCCTCCACTTT. This gives the protein CASSLGTGAPNSPLHF.

V usage is TRBV9 and J usage is TRBJ2-1, with TRBD2 matching over 11 bases. There are 15 residues in the CDR3. V trimming: 7 bases; J trimming: 4 bases; junction bases outside the gene matches: 7. The germline CDR1 and CDR2 sequences are SGDLS and YYNGEE. The CDR3 DNA follows: TGTGCCAGCGGCCTAGCGGGGGGTCGGTACAATGAGCAGTTCTTC. Translated, it gives CASGLAGGRYNEQFF.

The chain couples TRBV19 to TRBJ1-2, with D maybe TRBD1 (5 bases). The CDR3 has 13 amino acids. Looked up from germline, CDR1 is LNHDA and CDR2 is SQIVND (reference sequence). Trimming stripped 3 bases from V and 3 bases from J, with 8 bases between. In nucleotides, the CDR3 is TGTGCCAGTAGTATGACGGGGGACTATGGCTACACCTTC. As protein: CASSMTGDYGYTF.

The rearrangement uses TRBV5-1 and TRBJ2-3; 9 nucleotides line up with TRBD2. Losses at the gene ends were 2 bases for V and 6 bases for J; bases not matched to a gene: 7. Germline lookup yields CDR1 SGHRS and CDR2 YFSETQ. CDR3 length equals 15 residues. The CDR3 here is CASSFGTSFSDTQYF. In DNA, the CDR3 is TGCGCCAGCAGCTTCGGGACTAGCTTTTCCGATACGCAGTATTTT.

The rearrangement joins TRBV10-3 to TRBJ2-3; the D gene is possibly TRBD2 (5 bases). This CDR3 spans 13 amino acids. The germline V gene has CDR1 ENHRY and CDR2 SYGVKD. V was clipped by 5 bases and J by 10 bases, with 16 bases between them. DNA for the CDR3: TGTGCCATCAGTCCTCCCGGACCCGGGGCGCAGTATTTT. It yields the protein CAISPPGPGAQYF.

The genes are TRBV25-1 and TRBJ2-7, with 9 bases that match TRBD1. The length of the CDR3 is 14 residues. Germline CDR1 MGHDK, CDR2 SYGVNS. V shed 4 bases, J shed 2 bases, and the junction held 3 bases outside the gene matches. In DNA form, the CDR3 reads TGTGCCAGCAGTGGGGGACAGGGTGCCTACGAGCAGTACTTC. This gives the protein CASSGGQGAYEQYF.

CDR3 DNA: TGTGCCAGTAGTATTCGACAGGGGGCCGTTCAGCCCCAGCATTTT. Translation gives CASSIRQGAVQPQHF. The chain has TRBV19 and TRBJ1-5; 10 bases line up with TRBD1. Trimming at V came to 3 bases and at J to 6 bases, leaving 5 bases not matched to a gene. Germline V lookup: CDR1 LNHDA, CDR2 SQIVND (reference sequence). The CDR3 consists of 15 residues. Full variable domain (remainder filled in from reference TRBV19 and TRBJ1-5): DGGITQSPKYLFRKEGQNVTLSCEQNLNHDAMYWYRQDPGQGLRLIYYSQIVNDFQKGDIAEGYSVSREKKESFPLTVTSAQKNPTAFYLCASSIRQGAVQPQHFGDGTRLSIL.

The rearrangement joins TRBV4-3 to TRBJ2-3; D unresolved. CDR1 is LGHNA and CDR2 is YSLEER in the germline V gene. The CDR3 contains 15 residues. V was pared by 3 bases and J by 1 base, with 11 bases between. The CDR3 nucleotides are TGCGCCAGCAGCCAGGCGGACCTGCGCACAGATACGCAGTATTTT. Translated, it gives CASSQADLRTDTQYF.

This clone was recorded a few times. The V call is TRBV27, the J call TRBJ2-2; D unclear. This CDR3 region has 11 residues. The V end lost 5 bases, the J end lost 7 bases, and 5 bases lay between the germline ends. Per the germline V gene, CDR1 is MNHEY and CDR2 is SMNVEV (reference sequence). The CDR3 nucleotides are TGTGCCAGCAGTGCCGGCGGGGAGCTGTTTTTT. This codes for CASSAGGELFF.

This chain connects TRBV4-3 to TRBJ2-7, with 8 bases identical to TRBD1. The CDR3 sequence is 16 residues long. CDR1 and CDR2 from the germline V gene are LGHNA and YSLEER. V lost 0 bases and J lost 4; bases outside the gene matches: 8. The CDR3 DNA is TGCGCCAGCAGCCAAGATTGGGGGACAGGAGCTTACGAGCAGTACTTC. Amino acids: CASSQDWGTGAYEQYF.

The rearrangement uses TRBV28 and TRBJ1-2; TRBD1 matches at 7 bases. Germline V gene sequence: CDR1 MDHEN, CDR2 SYDVKM. Trimming removed 5 bases from V and 0 bases from J; junction bases left unmatched: 6. CDR3 size: 15 residues. The CDR3 bases are TGTGCCAGCAGTATAATACAGGGGACTAACTATGGCTACACCTTC. Protein: CASSIIQGTNYGYTF.

The chain combines TRBV27 with TRBJ1-3, with D possibly matching TRBD1 (5 bases). Germline loops: CDR1 MNHEY, CDR2 SMNVEV (reference sequence). The CDR3 is 15 residues long. Between the trimmed V and J ends, which lost 5 bases and 4 bases, there was a span of 15 bases. For the CDR3, the DNA is TGTGCCAGCAGTCCCGCAGCGACAGTAGGAAACACCATATATTTT. Translating gives CASSPAATVGNTIYF.

This clone was found a few times. In DNA, the CDR3 is TGCGCCAGCAGCCAAGACCTTAGCGGGGACTACGAGCAGTACTTC. Amino acids: CASSQDLSGDYEQYF. V usage is TRBV4-3 and J usage is TRBJ2-7; 8 bases map to TRBD2. The V gene's germline CDR1 is LGHNA and CDR2 YSLEER. With V trimmed by 0 bases and J by 3 bases, 4 bases remained unmatched. The CDR3 has 15 amino acids.

The gene calls are TRBV28 and TRBJ1-2; no clear D. The germline gives CDR1 MDHEN, CDR2 SYDVKM. Trimming removed 5 bases at V and 8 bases at J, with 27 bases between. The CDR3 has 17 residues. This CDR3 is CASSLSPVRPAYRGYTF. The DNA of the CDR3 is TGTGCCAGCAGTCTCTCCCCCGTCCGACCTGCGTATCGGGGCTACACCTTC.

The rearrangement links TRBV7-2 to TRBJ2-1; D is unclear. Germline V gene data show CDR1 as SGHTA and CDR2 as FQGNSA. The germline V and J ends were trimmed by 7 bases and 8 bases, with 15 bases remaining between them. This CDR3 contains 13 residues. CDR3 sequence reads: CASTPFERHEQFF. CDR3 DNA: TGTGCCAGCACCCCGTTTGAGCGTCATGAGCAGTTCTTC.

The V and J genes are TRBV9 and TRBJ2-1; possible D gene TRBD2, 5 bases. From germline, CDR1 is SGDLS and CDR2 YYNGEE. V was trimmed by 0 bases and J by 0 bases, leaving 10 bases between them. The CDR3 length is 16 residues. CDR3 in amino acids: CASSVAGIASYNEQFF. The CDR3 coding sequence is TGTGCCAGCAGCGTAGCGGGGATAGCCTCCTACAATGAGCAGTTCTTC.

This clone was seen only once. The rearrangement links TRBV7-6 to TRBJ2-3; 9 positions match TRBD2. Germline assignment: CDR1 SGHVS and CDR2 FNYEAQ. CDR3 size: 14 residues. The V and J ends lost 6 bases and 6 bases, in that order; junction bases with no gene match: 7. This CDR3 reads CASRSSGGWDTQYF. The CDR3 region has the DNA TGTGCCAGCAGATCAAGCGGGGGGTGGGATACGCAGTATTTT.

The chain has TRBV7-2 and TRBJ2-7; D is ambiguous. Deletions cut 1 base from V and 4 bases from J, with 8 bases between. Per germline, CDR1 SGHTA and CDR2 FQGNSA. This CDR3 has 13 residues. The CDR3 region has the DNA TGTGCCAGCAGCTTAGGGCCAGAGTACGAGCAGTACTTC. This codes for CASSLGPEYEQYF.

The CDR3 coding sequence is TGTGCCAGCAGCTTAATTGGTGCGCACTCTGGAAACACCATATATTTT. Translated: CASSLIGAHSGNTIYF. V is TRBV7-8 and J is TRBJ1-3; no definite D call. V dropped 2 bases and J dropped 0 bases, with 11 bases sitting between them. This CDR3 contains 16 residues. The germline V gene encodes CDR1 SGHVS and CDR2 FQNEAQ.

The chain combines TRBV27 with TRBJ2-7; D not certain. The CDR3 runs 15 residues. Trimming removed 0 bases at V and 2 bases at J, with 11 bases between. CDR1 MNHEY and CDR2 SMNVEV come from the germline V gene (reference sequence). DNA for the CDR3: TGTGCCAGCAGTTTATCCTACGATCGCACCTACGAGCAGTACTTC. It encodes CASSLSYDRTYEQYF.

The gene calls are TRBV5-1 and TRBJ1-2; 8 bases match TRBD1. The CDR3 is 14 amino acids. With V trimmed by 4 bases and J by 6 bases, 8 bases remained unmatched. Germline lookup yields CDR1 SGHRS and CDR2 YFSETQ. The CDR3 DNA follows: TGCGCCAGCAGCGGCGCAGGGGGCGTTGATGGCTACACCTTC. It yields the protein CASSGAGGVDGYTF.

The chain joins TRBV27 to TRBJ2-3; 8 bases fit TRBD2. The CDR3 spans 15 residues. CDR1 MNHEY and CDR2 SMNVEV come from the germline V gene (reference sequence). Losses at the gene ends were 6 bases for V and 3 bases for J; bases not matched to a gene: 8. CDR3 loop: CASSSRGGGTDTQYF. DNA of the CDR3: TGTGCCAGCAGCTCTCGGGGGGGTGGAACAGATACGCAGTATTTT.

V and J are TRBV19 and TRBJ1-6, with unresolved D. V shed 1 base and J shed 8 bases, with 6 bases lying between them. CDR1 LNHDA and CDR2 SQIVND come from the germline V gene (reference sequence). This CDR3 has 13 amino acids. The CDR3 nucleotides read TGTGCCAGTAGTATAGGGATGGATTCACCCCTCCACTTT. As protein: CASSIGMDSPLHF.

This clone was seen just once. This chain joins TRBV2 and TRBJ2-3; possible D gene TRBD2, 5 bases. Trimming shortened V by 4 bases and J by 5 bases, and 10 bases separated the two germline ends. Germline values: CDR1 SNHLY, CDR2 FYNNEI. The CDR3 loop spans 13 amino acids. CDR3 sequence: CASSGSSQDTQYF. DNA for the CDR3: TGTGCCAGCAGTGGCTCTAGCCAAGATACGCAGTATTTT.

This clone was detected a few times. V and J are TRBV2 and TRBJ1-1; 7 bases match TRBD1. This CDR3 spans 15 amino acids. The J segment lost 4 bases and the V segment lost 2 bases, leaving 7 bases of the junction unmatched. CDR1 is SNHLY and CDR2 is FYNNEI in the germline V gene. The CDR3 protein is CASSELAGGGTEAFF. The CDR3 nucleotides are TGTGCCAGCAGTGAATTGGCAGGGGGAGGCACTGAAGCTTTCTTT.

V is TRBV2 and J is TRBJ1-5; D perhaps matches TRBD1 (5 bases). The germline V gene has CDR1 SNHLY and CDR2 FYNNEI. This CDR3 is built from 14 residues. V was trimmed by 7 bases and J by 5 bases, leaving 15 bases between them. As DNA, the CDR3 is TGTGCCAGCACAGGGTTAACCGGGTATCAGCCCCAGCATTTT. Its translation: CASTGLTGYQPQHF.

This chain uses TRBV4-3 with TRBJ2-2; D may match TRBD1 or TRBD2 (5 bases each). The CDR3 consists of 16 residues. From germline, CDR1 is LGHNA and CDR2 YSLEER. V was pared by 1 base and J by 8 bases, with 17 bases between. CDR3: CASSQAGTALRGELFF. In DNA, the CDR3 is TGCGCCAGCAGCCAAGCCGGGACGGCCCTTCGAGGGGAGCTGTTTTTT.

V usage is TRBV7-3 and J usage is TRBJ1-1; 7 nucleotides match TRBD1. V shed 6 bases, J shed 8 bases, and the junction held 12 bases outside the gene matches. Germline V gene lookup returns CDR1 SGHTA and CDR2 FQGTGA. CDR3 length: 14 residues. This CDR3 reads CASRPKTGSHEAFF. CDR3 in DNA: TGTGCCAGCAGACCGAAGACAGGGTCCCACGAAGCTTTCTTT.